The next 32 T cell receptor beta chains were all read from a single sample in a study of PD-L1 blockade in urothelial cancer. Time point specified: pretreatment peripheral blood. Sequencing was performed with immunoSEQ multiplex PCR; in TCRdb, only in-frame clones are kept and a portion is missing. The sample shows about 39,000 clones, approximately 90% of them seen only once. The material sequenced was PBMCs, taken around atezolizumab (anti-PD-L1) treatment. These receptors were taken from a woman aged 60-75 years with urothelial cancer.

The chain is built from TRBV7-2 and TRBJ1-2; 9 nucleotides agree with TRBD1. The CDR3 has 14 amino acids. Germline loops: CDR1 SGHTA, CDR2 FQGNSA. V was pared by 1 base and J by 8 bases, with 5 bases of the junction left unmatched. CDR3 in amino acids: CASSLGTGVGGYTF. The CDR3 region has the DNA TGTGCCAGCAGCTTAGGGACAGGGGTGGGGGGCTACACCTTC.

This chain links TRBV18 with TRBJ2-7; a possible D gene is TRBD2 (6 bases). The ends were cut back, 5 bases at V and 3 bases at J, with 17 bases in the middle. The length of the CDR3 is 15 residues. Germline V gene sequence: CDR1 KGHSH, CDR2 LQKENI. The CDR3 spells CASSYETGSDYEQYF. The CDR3 DNA is TGTGCCAGCTCATACGAGACCGGGAGCGACTACGAGCAGTACTTC.

The rearrangement joins TRBV29-1 to TRBJ2-1; 7 nucleotides align to TRBD2. V shed 6 bases and J 0 bases; nucleotides not matched to a gene: 8. There are 15 residues in the CDR3. Germline CDR1 SQVTM, CDR2 ANQGSEA. CDR3 amino acids: CSVSGGRGSYNEQFF. CDR3 nucleotides: TGCAGCGTGTCTGGCGGGAGAGGCTCCTACAATGAGCAGTTCTTC.

This chain links TRBV4-3 with TRBJ1-5; D is uncertain. Trimming shortened V by 0 bases and J by 7 bases, and 16 bases separated the two germline ends. This CDR3 is 16 amino acids long. Germline loops: CDR1 LGHNA, CDR2 YSLEER. The CDR3 DNA follows: TGCGCCAGCAGCCAAGACCGGGAGGCCGTTTCGCAGCCCCAGCATTTT. This codes for CASSQDREAVSQPQHF.

This chain links TRBV5-1 with TRBJ1-5, with a weak D call TRBD1 (5 bases). Trimming cost V 1 base and J 1 base, with 6 bases left between them. Germline lookup yields CDR1 SGHRS and CDR2 YFSETQ. CDR3 size: 14 residues. CDR3 bases: TGCGCCAGCAGCTTGACAGGCAGCAATCAGCCCCAGCATTTT. Translating gives CASSLTGSNQPQHF. Full variable domain (remainder filled in from reference TRBV5-1 and TRBJ1-5): KAGVTQTPRYLIKTRGQQVTLSCSPISGHRSVSWYQQTPGQGLQFLFEYFSETQRNKGNFPGRFSGRQFSNSRSEMNVSTLELGDSALYLCASSLTGSNQPQHFGDGTRLSIL.

This sequence joins TRBV6-4 and TRBJ2-1; 9 bases are a match to TRBD1. Germline loops: CDR1 MRHNA, CDR2 SNTAGT. V lost 0 bases and J lost 8; bases outside the gene matches: 8. The CDR3 runs to 16 residues. CDR3 coding DNA: TGTGCCAGCAGTGACTCGAGCGGGACAGGGTCTCATGAGCAGTTCTTC. Translated, it gives CASSDSSGTGSHEQFF.

The CDR3 protein is CASRSEPTGNEQYF. The CDR3 DNA reads TGTGCCAGCAGATCGGAACCCACAGGGAACGAGCAGTACTTC. This chain uses TRBV7-9 with TRBJ2-7; a possible D gene is TRBD1 (6 bases). Germline-derived CDR1 and CDR2 are SEHNR and FQNEAQ (reference sequence). With 6 bases removed from V and 5 bases from J, the gap between germline ends came to 17 bases. This CDR3 is built from 14 residues. Variable domain in full (rest from reference TRBV7-9 and TRBJ2-7): DTGVSQNPRHKITKRGQNVTFRCDPISEHNRLYWYRQTLGQGPEFLTYFQNEAQLEKSRLLSDRFSAERPKGSFSTLEIQRTEQGDSAMYLCASRSEPTGNEQYFGPGTRLTVT.

Details on this clone: Additional DNA sequences in this sample encode the identical CDR3. The V call is TRBV5-1, the J call TRBJ1-5; the D gene is possibly TRBD1 (5 bases). The germline V gene has CDR1 SGHRS and CDR2 YFSETQ. The CDR3 sequence is 13 residues long. V lost 2 bases and J 2 bases, leaving 5 bases between the germline ends. CDR3 protein: CASSLQGNQPQHF. The CDR3 bases are TGCGCCAGCAGCTTACAGGGCAATCAGCCCCAGCATTTT.

The chain links TRBV4-1 to TRBJ2-2, with 8 bases identical to TRBD2. The CDR3 contains 22 residues. The germline V gene has CDR1 MGHRA and CDR2 YSYEKL. V was clipped by 1 base and J by 4 bases; unmatched bases: 23. As DNA, the CDR3 is TGCGCCAGCAGCCAAGGCAGGTGGGAAGAACTAGCGGTCTTCAGCGGCACCGGGGAGCTGTTTTTT. Its protein is CASSQGRWEELAVFSGTGELFF.

Only one count was recorded for this clone. This chain connects TRBV5-1 to TRBJ2-1; D is perhaps TRBD1 (9 bases). V was clipped by 4 bases and J by 9 bases, with 17 bases between them. CDR1 SGHRS and CDR2 YFSETQ come from the germline V gene. The CDR3 runs to 14 residues. CDR3 nucleotide sequence: TGCGCCAGCAGCATAGCGGGACAGGGAATTGAGCAGTTCTTC. This gives the protein CASSIAGQGIEQFF.

V usage is TRBV4-1 and J usage is TRBJ1-4, with D tentatively TRBD1 (5 bases). Germline loops: CDR1 MGHRA, CDR2 YSYEKL. V was pared by 0 bases and J by 8 bases, with 16 bases between. The CDR3 sequence is 16 residues long. The CDR3 reads CASSQEGDAAGEKLFF. The CDR3 DNA reads TGCGCCAGCAGCCAAGAGGGGGACGCCGCGGGGGAAAAACTGTTTTTT.

This clone occurred once. As DNA, the CDR3 is TGTGCCAGCAGTTACGACAGGGGTAATGAGCAGTTCTTC. Translating gives CASSYDRGNEQFF. This chain joins TRBV6-5 and TRBJ2-1; 8 bases are shared with TRBD1. Germline-derived CDR1 and CDR2 are MNHEY and SVGAGI. This CDR3 region has 13 residues. V shed 2 bases, J shed 7 bases, and the junction held 1 base outside the gene matches.

V is TRBV18 and J is TRBJ2-7; 10 bases fit TRBD2. CDR3 length equals 15 residues. CDR1 is KGHSH and CDR2 is LQKENI in the germline V gene. Germline trimming cut 3 bases from V and 6 bases from J; bases unmatched to any gene: 8. In nucleotides, the CDR3 is TGTGCCAGCTCACCCCCTAGCGGGAGTATCCGCGAGCAGTACTTC. Its translation is CASSPPSGSIREQYF.

The CDR3 nucleotides are TGTGCCAGCAGTGATCGGACAACGTTTAACACCGGGGAGCTGTTTTTT. The encoded protein is CASSDRTTFNTGELFF. The chain carries TRBV28 and TRBJ2-2; D may be TRBD1 (5 bases). The CDR3 loop spans 16 amino acids. Trimming cost V 5 bases and J 2 bases, with 15 bases left between them. From germline, CDR1 is MDHEN and CDR2 SYDVKM.

The gene calls are TRBV4-1 and TRBJ2-6; D gene unclear. The CDR3 runs to 15 residues. V was clipped by 5 bases and J by 0 bases, with 8 bases between them. CDR1 and CDR2 from the germline V gene are MGHRA and YSYEKL. In DNA, the CDR3 is TGCGCCAGCAGCTATCAGGTCTCTGGGGCCAACGTCCTGACTTTC. This sequence encodes CASSYQVSGANVLTF.

This clone turned up a few times. V and J are TRBV5-4 and TRBJ1-1, with 7 bases aligning to TRBD1. The CDR3 has 14 amino acids. Looked up from germline, CDR1 is SGHNT and CDR2 is YYREEE (reference sequence). With V trimmed by 0 bases and J by 5 bases, 4 bases remained unmatched. CDR3 sequence: CASSLAGGTTEAFF. Written as DNA, the CDR3 is TGTGCCAGCAGCTTGGCAGGGGGTACGACTGAAGCTTTCTTT. Full variable domain (outside the CDR3, taken from reference TRBV5-4 and TRBJ1-1): ETGVTQSPTHLIKTRGQQVTLRCSSQSGHNTVSWYQQALGQGPQFIFQYYREEENGRGNFPPRFSGLQFPNYSSELNVNALELDDSALYLCASSLAGGTTEAFFGQGTRLTVV.

V usage is TRBV28 and J usage is TRBJ1-1; 8 nucleotides line up with TRBD1. Germline lookup yields CDR1 MDHEN and CDR2 SYDVKM. The CDR3 has 13 amino acids. With V trimmed by 7 bases and J by 6 bases, 7 bases remained unmatched. CDR3 sequence reads: CASTLTGDPEAFF. The CDR3 DNA sequence: TGTGCCAGCACCCTGACAGGGGACCCTGAAGCTTTCTTT.

The chain employs TRBV28 and TRBJ1-2; 11 bases match TRBD1. V shed 6 bases and J 5 bases; nucleotides not matched to a gene: 8. The CDR3 is 15 residues long. From germline, CDR1 is MDHEN and CDR2 SYDVKM. CDR3 nucleotide sequence: TGTGCCAGCAGCCTAACCGGGACAGGGGGGTATGGCTACACCTTC. As protein: CASSLTGTGGYGYTF.

This clone was counted a single time. This chain links TRBV7-2 with TRBJ2-3; a possible D gene is TRBD1 (5 bases). Trimming stripped 5 bases from V and 3 bases from J, with 15 bases between. Per the germline V gene, CDR1 is SGHTA and CDR2 is FQGNSA. The CDR3 runs 15 residues. The CDR3: CASSIRYRQTDTQYF. The CDR3 DNA reads as TGTGCCAGCAGCATACGGTATCGACAGACAGATACGCAGTATTTT.

V gene TRBV19 combines with J gene TRBJ1-1; maybe TRBD1 (5 bases). Trimming took off 9 bases at V and 1 base at J, with 15 bases between the two ends. The CDR3 loop spans 14 amino acids. From germline, CDR1 is LNHDA and CDR2 SQIVND (reference sequence). CDR3 DNA: TGTGCCAGCTCCCCCCGGGGGGGGAACACTGAAGCTTTCTTT. Translating it yields CASSPRGGNTEAFF.

The rearrangement uses TRBV10-3 and TRBJ2-1, with D perhaps matching TRBD1 (6 bases). Trimming left V 2 bases short and J 4 bases short, with 15 bases between. In germline, CDR1 is ENHRY, CDR2 SYGVKD. There are 16 residues in the CDR3. The CDR3 nucleotides read TGTGCCATCAGTGAGGGGTTGGGACATGAATACAATGAGCAGTTCTTC. Translation gives CAISEGLGHEYNEQFF.

The V gene is TRBV5-4, the J gene TRBJ1-1; 9 bases are shared with TRBD1. The germline CDR1 and CDR2 sequences are SGHNT and YYREEE (reference sequence). V lost 4 bases, J lost 2 bases, and 6 bases stayed unmatched. The CDR3 sequence is 15 residues long. CDR3 DNA: TGTGCCAGCAGCGTGCCGGGACAGGGAAACACTGAAGCTTTCTTT. It translates to CASSVPGQGNTEAFF.

The chain employs TRBV19 and TRBJ2-4; TRBD1 agrees at 9 bases. Germline CDR1 reads LNHDA; CDR2 reads SQIVND (reference sequence). The CDR3 contains 19 residues. V lost 3 bases, J lost 1 base, and 13 bases stayed unmatched. The CDR3 loop reads CASSIQPGTGKSAKNIQYF. The CDR3 nucleotides read TGTGCCAGTAGTATTCAACCCGGGACAGGGAAATCGGCCAAAAACATTCAGTACTTC.

The chain carries TRBV10-1 and TRBJ2-7; a possible D gene is TRBD1 (6 bases). CDR1 and CDR2 (germline): WNHNN, SYGVQD (reference sequence). This CDR3 spans 17 amino acids. V was clipped by 4 bases and J by 2 bases, with 21 bases between them. As DNA, the CDR3 is TGCGCCAGCAGTGGGATTCTACAGGGATTCGGAGCCTACGAGCAGTACTTC. Amino acids: CASSGILQGFGAYEQYF.

The V and J genes are TRBV5-1 and TRBJ2-3; D gene uncertain. This CDR3 has 14 residues. Germline-derived CDR1 and CDR2 are SGHRS and YFSETQ. V lost 5 bases to trimming and J lost 0 bases, with 10 bases between them. The CDR3 bases are TGCGCCAGCAGGTCTACCCTAAGCACAGATACGCAGTATTTT. Translated, it gives CASRSTLSTDTQYF.

The chain joins TRBV10-3 to TRBJ2-2, with TRBD2 matching 8 bases. The germline gives CDR1 ENHRY, CDR2 SYGVKD. The trim removed 2 bases at V and 7 bases at J, leaving 6 bases unmatched. The CDR3 consists of 15 residues. CDR3 in amino acids: CAISEVSGNIGELFF. The CDR3 bases are TGTGCCATCAGTGAGGTTAGCGGGAATATCGGGGAGCTGTTTTTT.

This clone was found once. This rearrangement joins TRBV6-1 to TRBJ2-7; possibly TRBD2 for D (5 bases). V was cut by 7 bases and J by 3 bases, with 10 bases left in between. In germline, CDR1 is MNHNS, CDR2 SASEGT. The CDR3 spans 12 residues. In DNA form, the CDR3 reads TGTGCCAGCACATACGGGAACTACGAGCAGTACTTC. Encoded protein: CASTYGNYEQYF.

The chain couples TRBV5-1 to TRBJ2-5; 9 bases are a match to TRBD1. The germline gives CDR1 SGHRS, CDR2 YFSETQ. This CDR3 is 17 amino acids long. V lost 3 bases, J lost 2 bases, and 11 bases stayed unmatched. The CDR3 sequence is CASSYRGQGWTQETQYF. The CDR3 nucleotides read TGCGCCAGCAGCTACCGAGGACAGGGGTGGACGCAAGAGACCCAGTACTTC. The whole variable domain, remainder taken from reference TRBV5-1 and TRBJ2-5, is KAGVTQTPRYLIKTRGQQVTLSCSPISGHRSVSWYQQTPGQGLQFLFEYFSETQRNKGNFPGRFSGRQFSNSRSEMNVSTLELGDSALYLCASSYRGQGWTQETQYFGPGTRLLVL.

This clone was detected only once. The V gene is TRBV29-1, the J gene TRBJ2-1; 9 bases are shared with TRBD2. Germline lookup yields CDR1 SQVTM and CDR2 ANQGSEA. The CDR3 sequence is 15 residues long. Trimming at V came to 3 bases and at J to 4 bases, leaving 7 bases not matched to a gene. CDR3 nucleotides: TGCAGCGTTGAGGCTAGCGGGACCCTATACAATGAGCAGTTCTTC. Amino acids: CSVEASGTLYNEQFF.

V and J are TRBV10-3 and TRBJ1-2; 10 bases are a match to TRBD1. The junction had 11 bases not matched to a gene; V was cut back by 8 bases and J by 5 bases. The CDR3 sequence is 15 residues long. In germline, CDR1 is ENHRY, CDR2 SYGVKD. The CDR3 DNA reads as TGTGCCATCGGCGACAGGGGGCGCGATAAATATGGCTACACCTTC. Translated, it gives CAIGDRGRDKYGYTF.

This clone was found a few times. The chain recombines TRBV19 with TRBJ2-2; 9 bases line up with TRBD1. J was trimmed by 6 bases and V by 2 bases; bases with no gene match: 13. The CDR3 loop spans 18 amino acids. Germline CDR1 is LNHDA and CDR2 is SQIVND (reference sequence). The CDR3 sequence: CASSITGQGGRRSGELFF. The CDR3 DNA reads TGTGCCAGTAGTATAACGGGACAGGGAGGGCGAAGATCCGGGGAGCTGTTTTTT.

Regarding this clone: Other nucleotide sequences from this sample produce the same CDR3. The chain uses TRBV5-1 and TRBJ1-1; unclear D gene. The germline V gene encodes CDR1 SGHRS and CDR2 YFSETQ. V lost 0 bases and J 0 bases, leaving 6 bases between the germline ends. The CDR3 sequence is 14 residues long. CDR3 DNA sequence: TGCGCCAGCAGCTTGGCAGTCCTGAACACTGAAGCTTTCTTT. Amino acids: CASSLAVLNTEAFF.